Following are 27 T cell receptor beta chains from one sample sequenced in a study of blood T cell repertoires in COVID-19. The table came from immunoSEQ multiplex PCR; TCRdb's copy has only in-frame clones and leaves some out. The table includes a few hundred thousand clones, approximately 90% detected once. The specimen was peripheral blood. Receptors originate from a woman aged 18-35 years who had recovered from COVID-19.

DNA for the CDR3: TGCGCCAGCAGCCAAGATGGGTTAGCGGTAGCCAAAAACATTCAGTACTTC. Protein product: CASSQDGLAVAKNIQYF. This sequence joins TRBV4-3 and TRBJ2-4, with D perhaps TRBD2 (6 bases). Between the trimmed V and J ends, which lost 0 bases and 0 bases, there was a span of 12 bases. The CDR3 is 17 amino acids. Germline lookup yields CDR1 LGHNA and CDR2 YSLEER.

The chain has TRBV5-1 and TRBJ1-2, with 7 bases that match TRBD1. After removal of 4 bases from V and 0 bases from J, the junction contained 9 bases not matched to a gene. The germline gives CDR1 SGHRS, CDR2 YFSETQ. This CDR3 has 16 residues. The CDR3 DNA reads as TGCGCCAGCAGCGTGGGACAGCTAACCACTAACTATGGCTACACCTTC. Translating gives CASSVGQLTTNYGYTF.

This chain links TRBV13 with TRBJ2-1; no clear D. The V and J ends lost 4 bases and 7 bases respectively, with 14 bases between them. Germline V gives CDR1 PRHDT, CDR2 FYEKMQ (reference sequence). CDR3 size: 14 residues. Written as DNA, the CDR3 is TGTGCCAGCAGCTCAAGTCACCCCCGGAATGAGCAGTTCTTC. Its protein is CASSSSHPRNEQFF.

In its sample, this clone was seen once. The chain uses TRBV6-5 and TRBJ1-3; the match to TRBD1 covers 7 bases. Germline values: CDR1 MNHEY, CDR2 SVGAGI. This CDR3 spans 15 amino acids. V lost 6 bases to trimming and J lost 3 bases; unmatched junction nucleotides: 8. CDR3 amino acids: CASSLQGTDGNTIYF. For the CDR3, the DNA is TGTGCCAGCAGCTTACAGGGGACGGATGGAAACACCATATATTTT.

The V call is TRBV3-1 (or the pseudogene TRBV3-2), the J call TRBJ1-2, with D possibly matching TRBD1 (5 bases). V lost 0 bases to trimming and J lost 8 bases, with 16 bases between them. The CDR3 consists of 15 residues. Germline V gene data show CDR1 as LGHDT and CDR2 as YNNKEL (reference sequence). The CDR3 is CASSQDRAGRRGYTF. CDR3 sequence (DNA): TGTGCCAGCAGCCAAGATCGAGCGGGACGGCGGGGCTACACCTTC.

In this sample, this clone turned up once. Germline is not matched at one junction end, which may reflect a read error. The CDR3 here is CASSLGPGLEGYEETQYF. The DNA of the CDR3 is TGTGCCAGCAGTTTGGGACCGGGACTAGAGGGTTATGAAGAGACCCAGTACTTC. The V gene is TRBV5-4, the J gene TRBJ2-5, with TRBD2 matching 8 bases. Looked up from germline, CDR1 is SGHNT and CDR2 is YYREEE (reference sequence). CDR3 length: 18 amino acids.

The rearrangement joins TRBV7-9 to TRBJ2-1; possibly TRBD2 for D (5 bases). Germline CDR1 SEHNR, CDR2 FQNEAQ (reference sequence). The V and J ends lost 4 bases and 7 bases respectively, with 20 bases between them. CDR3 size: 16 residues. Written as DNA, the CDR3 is TGTGCCAGCAGCTCCCAGTGGGCTAGAAGAGGGAATGAGCAGTTCTTC. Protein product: CASSSQWARRGNEQFF.

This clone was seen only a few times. The CDR3 nucleotides read TGTGCCAGCAGCCAAGACGGGACTAGCGGACTCACAGATACGCAGTATTTT. It specifies CASSQDGTSGLTDTQYF. The chain recombines TRBV4-2 with TRBJ2-3; 11 nucleotides align to TRBD2. Germline CDR1 is LGHNA and CDR2 is YNFKEQ. After removal of 0 bases from V and 2 bases from J, the junction contained 4 bases not matched to a gene. This CDR3 is 17 amino acids long.

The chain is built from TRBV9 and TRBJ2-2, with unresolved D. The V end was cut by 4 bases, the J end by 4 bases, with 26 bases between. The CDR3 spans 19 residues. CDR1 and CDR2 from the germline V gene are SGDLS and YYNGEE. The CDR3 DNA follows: TGTGCCAGCAGCAACAAAGAATTCGGGTTTATCAAGCCCACCGGGGAGCTGTTTTTT. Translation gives CASSNKEFGFIKPTGELFF.

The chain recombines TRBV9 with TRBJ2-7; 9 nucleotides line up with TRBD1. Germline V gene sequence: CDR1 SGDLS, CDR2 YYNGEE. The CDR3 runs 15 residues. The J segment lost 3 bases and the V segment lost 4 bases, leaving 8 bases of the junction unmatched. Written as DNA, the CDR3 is TGTGCCAGCAGCTTCGCCGGGACAGGGCTCTACGAGCAGTACTTC. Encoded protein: CASSFAGTGLYEQYF.

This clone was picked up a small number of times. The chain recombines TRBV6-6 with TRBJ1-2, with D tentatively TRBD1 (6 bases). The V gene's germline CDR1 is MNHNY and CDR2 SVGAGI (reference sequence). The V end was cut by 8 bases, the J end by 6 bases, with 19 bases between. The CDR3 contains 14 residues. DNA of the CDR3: TGTGCCAGCGGCACACAGGGAGAGGTTGATGGCTACACCTTC. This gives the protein CASGTQGEVDGYTF.

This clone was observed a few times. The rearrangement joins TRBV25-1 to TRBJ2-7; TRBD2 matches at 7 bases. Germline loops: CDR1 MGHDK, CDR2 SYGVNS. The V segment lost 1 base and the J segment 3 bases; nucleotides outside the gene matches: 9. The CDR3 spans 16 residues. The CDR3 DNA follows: TGTGCCAGCAGTGAATTTGGTGTTAGCGGGCGCTACGAGCAGTACTTC. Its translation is CASSEFGVSGRYEQYF.

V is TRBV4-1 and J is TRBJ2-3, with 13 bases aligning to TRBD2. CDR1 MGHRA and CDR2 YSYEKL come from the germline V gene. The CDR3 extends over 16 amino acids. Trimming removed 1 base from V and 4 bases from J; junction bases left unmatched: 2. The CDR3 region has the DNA TGCGCCAGCAGCCAAGGGACTAGCGGGAGTGCAGATACGCAGTATTTT. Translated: CASSQGTSGSADTQYF.

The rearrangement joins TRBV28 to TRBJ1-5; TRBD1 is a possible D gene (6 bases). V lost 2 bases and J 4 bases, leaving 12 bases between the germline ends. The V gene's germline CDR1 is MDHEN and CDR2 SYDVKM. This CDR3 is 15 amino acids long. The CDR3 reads CASSLRQVLNQPQHF. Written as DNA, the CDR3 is TGTGCCAGCAGTTTACGACAGGTGCTAAATCAGCCCCAGCATTTT.

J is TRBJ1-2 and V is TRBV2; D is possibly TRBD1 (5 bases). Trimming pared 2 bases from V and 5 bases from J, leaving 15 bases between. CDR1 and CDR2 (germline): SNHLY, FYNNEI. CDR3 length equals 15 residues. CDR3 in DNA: TGTGCCAGCAGTGAAAGGGGCTATGGAGGGTATGGCTACACCTTC. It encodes CASSERGYGGYGYTF.

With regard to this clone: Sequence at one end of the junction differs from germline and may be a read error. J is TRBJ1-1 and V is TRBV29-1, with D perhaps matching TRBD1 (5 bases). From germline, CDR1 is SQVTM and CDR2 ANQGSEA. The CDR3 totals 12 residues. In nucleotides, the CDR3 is TGCAGCGCTGAAAGGGGCAGTTCTGAAGCTTTCTTT. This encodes CSAERGSSEAFF.

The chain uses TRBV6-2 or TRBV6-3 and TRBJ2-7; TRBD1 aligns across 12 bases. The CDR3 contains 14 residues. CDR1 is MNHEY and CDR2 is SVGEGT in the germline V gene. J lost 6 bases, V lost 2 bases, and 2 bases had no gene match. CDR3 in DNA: TGTGCCAGCAGTTACCGGGACAGGGGGCTCGAGCAGTACTTC. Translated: CASSYRDRGLEQYF.

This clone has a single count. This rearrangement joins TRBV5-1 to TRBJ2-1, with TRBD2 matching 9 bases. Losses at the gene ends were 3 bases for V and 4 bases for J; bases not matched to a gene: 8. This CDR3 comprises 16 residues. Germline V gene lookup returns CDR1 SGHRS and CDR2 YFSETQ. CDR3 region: CASSSGGTSRYNEQFF. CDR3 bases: TGCGCCAGCAGCTCCGGTGGGACTAGCAGGTACAATGAGCAGTTCTTC.

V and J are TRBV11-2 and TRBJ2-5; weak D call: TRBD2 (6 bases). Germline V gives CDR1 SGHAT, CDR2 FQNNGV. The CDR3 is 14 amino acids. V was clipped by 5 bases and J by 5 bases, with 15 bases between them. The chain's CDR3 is CASSPLGGRETQYF. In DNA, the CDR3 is TGTGCCAGCAGCCCCCTGGGGGGTAGGGAGACCCAGTACTTC.

The CDR3 sequence: CATSEPTEGSYNEQFF. In DNA, the CDR3 is TGTGCCACCAGTGAGCCTACAGAGGGCTCCTACAATGAGCAGTTCTTC. This chain links TRBV24-1 with TRBJ2-1; D may be TRBD2 (5 bases). CDR1 and CDR2 (germline): KGHDR, SFDVKD. This CDR3 contains 16 residues. The ends were cut back, 4 bases at V and 0 bases at J, with 12 bases in the middle.

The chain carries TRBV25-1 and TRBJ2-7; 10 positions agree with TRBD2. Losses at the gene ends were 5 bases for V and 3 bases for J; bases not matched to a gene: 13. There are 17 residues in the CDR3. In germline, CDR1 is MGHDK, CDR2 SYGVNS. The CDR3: CASSTGTSAFRGYEQYF. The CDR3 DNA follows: TGTGCCAGCAGTACCGGGACTAGCGCCTTCCGAGGCTACGAGCAGTACTTC.

CDR3 in amino acids: CASSPGAGRQETQYF. DNA for the CDR3: TGTGCCAGTAGCCCCGGCGCGGGACGGCAAGAGACCCAGTACTTC. The V and J genes are TRBV19 and TRBJ2-5, with TRBD2 as a possible D gene (6 bases). Germline V CDR1 and CDR2: LNHDA, SQIVND (reference sequence). With 6 bases removed from V and 2 bases from J, the gap between germline ends came to 16 bases. The CDR3 length is 15 residues.

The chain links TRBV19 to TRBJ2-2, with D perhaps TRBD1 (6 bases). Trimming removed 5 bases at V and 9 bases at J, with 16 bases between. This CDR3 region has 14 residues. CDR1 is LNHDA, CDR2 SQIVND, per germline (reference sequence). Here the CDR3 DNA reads TGTGCCAGTAGTCCCGAAGGGGGTTTCTGGGAGCTGTTTTTT. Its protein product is CASSPEGGFWELFF.

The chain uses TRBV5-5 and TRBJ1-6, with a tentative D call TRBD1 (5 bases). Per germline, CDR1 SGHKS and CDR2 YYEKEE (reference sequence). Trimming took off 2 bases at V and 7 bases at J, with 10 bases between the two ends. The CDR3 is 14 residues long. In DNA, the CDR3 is TGTGCCAGCAGCTTCAGGGTAGGAAATTCACCCCTCCACTTT. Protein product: CASSFRVGNSPLHF.

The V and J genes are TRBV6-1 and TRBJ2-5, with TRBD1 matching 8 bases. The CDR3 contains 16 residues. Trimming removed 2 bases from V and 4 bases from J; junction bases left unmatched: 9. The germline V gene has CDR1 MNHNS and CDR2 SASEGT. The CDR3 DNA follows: TGTGCCAGCAGTGAAACCAGGACAGGGAGTCGAGAGACCCAGTACTTC. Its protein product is CASSETRTGSRETQYF.

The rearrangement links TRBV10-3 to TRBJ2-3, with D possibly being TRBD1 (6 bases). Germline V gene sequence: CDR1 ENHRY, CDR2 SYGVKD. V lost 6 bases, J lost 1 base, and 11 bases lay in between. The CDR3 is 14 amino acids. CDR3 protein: CAIRDRDRTDTQYF. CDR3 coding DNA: TGTGCCATCAGGGACAGAGATCGCACAGATACGCAGTATTTT.

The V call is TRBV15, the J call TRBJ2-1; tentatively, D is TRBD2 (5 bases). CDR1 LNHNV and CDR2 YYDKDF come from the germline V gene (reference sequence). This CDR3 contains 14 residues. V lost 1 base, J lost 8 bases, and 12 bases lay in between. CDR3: CATSRVRDLDEQFF. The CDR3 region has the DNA TGTGCCACCAGCAGAGTACGGGATCTGGATGAGCAGTTCTTC.